This entry features one TCR beta chain sequence. This sample was included in a study of neoadjuvant nivolumab and ipilimumab in lung cancer. This CDR3 is 14 amino acids long. Germline values: CDR1 MNHNY, CDR2 SVGAGI (reference sequence). V gave up 10 bases and J gave up 4 bases, with 20 bases separating them. Clones were sequenced by immunoSEQ multiplex PCR, and TCRdb holds only the in-frame ones, with some missing. The table records a few hundred clones, roughly 87% of them present only once. This sequence joins TRBV6-6 and TRBJ2-7; either TRBD1 or TRBD2 may supply D (5 bases each). The specimen was tumor tissue, collected after neoadjuvant nivolumab, alone or with ipilimumab, at or shortly before surgery. This TCR came from an adult with non-small cell lung cancer. CDR3 region: CATSRGPDRYEQYF. CDR3 bases: TGTGCCACCTCCCGGGGCCCCGACCGGTACGAGCAGTACTTC.